These 20 T cell receptor beta chains were all obtained from the same sample, sequenced in a study of regulatory T cells in long-lasting Graves disease. Investigators prepared the TCR beta libraries by applying iRepertoire HTBI primers and Arm-PCR of CDR3 regions. TCRdb used MiXCR to reprocess the multiplex PCR reads, holding one entry per CDR3 protein. This sample has 530,000 or so distinct CDR3 sequences; approximately 15% occur once, and the top ten carry under 10%. As for time point: newly diagnosed GD, antithyroid drugs for less than 3 months. Isolated PBMC RNA provided the starting material for the TCR library. Separately, the same data were catalogued under a study of T cells in Graves' hyperthyroidism and ophthalmopathy.

Material: peripheral blood mononuclear cells (PBMCs), obtained at new diagnosis, from a patient treated with antithyroid drugs. The receptors were sampled from a man aged 25 to 45 with Graves disease.

This clonotype was counted many times. J is TRBJ2-1 and V is TRBV11-2; the D gene is possibly TRBD1 (5 bases). The CDR3 runs 18 residues. V was shortened by 4 bases and J by 7 bases, with 26 bases between the two germline ends. The germline V gene encodes CDR1 SGHAT and CDR2 FQNNGV. CDR3 in amino acids: CASSSTPKVGRFGNEQFF. The CDR3 coding sequence is TGTGCCAGCAGCTCGACGCCTAAAGTGGGGCGATTTGGTAATGAGCAGTTCTTC.

This chain connects TRBV10-3 to TRBJ2-6, with D possibly matching TRBD1 (5 bases). This CDR3 has 18 amino acids. V was cut by 10 bases and J by 1 base, with 23 bases left in between. The germline V gene encodes CDR1 ENHRY and CDR2 SYGVKD. CDR3 sequence: CASVGPGRTGSGANVLTF. In DNA, the CDR3 is TGTGCCAGCGTGGGGCCGGGTCGGACGGGTTCTGGGGCCAACGTCCTGACTTTC.

This clonotype was seen many times. The chain links TRBV6-1 to TRBJ2-1; 12 nucleotides align to TRBD2. Germline trimming cut 5 bases from V and 2 bases from J; bases unmatched to any gene: 10. Germline V CDR1 and CDR2: MNHNS, SASEGT. This CDR3 region has 18 residues. CDR3 nucleotide sequence: TGTGCCAGCAGTAACCCAACTGGACTAGCGGGGACCTACAATGAGCAGTTCTTC. Translated: CASSNPTGLAGTYNEQFF.

This clonotype was seen a few times. This sequence joins TRBV9 and TRBJ1-2, with 8 bases aligning to TRBD1. This CDR3 has 13 residues. Germline V gives CDR1 SGDLS, CDR2 YYNGEE. Germline trimming cut 3 bases from V and 6 bases from J; bases unmatched to any gene: 4. The CDR3 region has the DNA TGTGCCAGCAGCGAACAGGGGGGCCATGGCTACACCTTC. It codes for CASSEQGGHGYTF.

This clonotype was recorded many times. As DNA, the CDR3 is TGTGCCAGCAGCTTGGTGGGTGGCGGCGCTAAACATACGCAGTATTTT. Translation: CASSLVGGGAKHTQYF. This sequence joins TRBV5-4 and TRBJ2-3, with D unresolved. V lost 0 bases and J lost 7, with 18 bases in between. Per the germline V gene, CDR1 is SGHNT and CDR2 is YYREEE (reference sequence). The CDR3 runs to 16 residues.

Comments on this clonotype: A much larger clone lies one base from this, so it may be a read error. The CDR3: CSARDTGIDAQYF. As DNA, the CDR3 is TGCAGTGCTAGAGATACGGGAATAGATGCGCAGTATTTT. The genes are TRBV20-1 and TRBJ2-3; D might be TRBD2 (5 bases). The CDR3 runs 13 residues. Germline V CDR1 and CDR2: DFQATT, SNEGSKA (reference sequence).

This clonotype appeared many times. The chain joins TRBV12-3 or TRBV12-4 to TRBJ2-1, with 12 nucleotides matching TRBD2. The CDR3 is 15 amino acids. The V and J ends lost 4 bases and 4 bases, in that order; junction bases with no gene match: 2. The CDR3 region is CASSWTSGIYNEQFF. The CDR3 DNA reads as TGTGCCAGCAGTTGGACTAGCGGGATTTACAATGAGCAGTTCTTC.

This clonotype showed up many times. This sequence joins TRBV2 and TRBJ2-7; D might be TRBD1 or TRBD2, each matching 6 bases. CDR1 and CDR2 from the germline V gene are SNHLY and FYNNEI. CDR3 length: 15 residues. V was trimmed by 6 bases and J by 1 base, leaving 16 bases between them. The CDR3 region is CASRRGAGLSYEQYF. CDR3 in DNA: TGTGCCAGCAGGAGGGGGGCGGGCTTATCCTACGAGCAGTACTTC.

This clonotype occurred many times. The rearrangement uses TRBV11-1 and TRBJ1-1, with unresolved D. Germline CDR1 and CDR2: SGHAT and FQDESV (reference sequence). The CDR3 has 11 amino acids. Trimming pared 2 bases from V and 8 bases from J, leaving 6 bases between. Written as DNA, the CDR3 is TGTGCCAGCAGCTTATCAGTGGAAGCTTTCTTT. Translated: CASSLSVEAFF.

This clonotype was seen at least ten times. This rearrangement joins TRBV15 to TRBJ1-1; TRBD1 might be the D (6 bases). There are 14 residues in the CDR3. Germline V gene sequence: CDR1 LNHNV, CDR2 YYDKDF (reference sequence). With 6 bases removed from V and 4 bases from J, the gap between germline ends came to 15 bases. CDR3 DNA: TGTGCCACCAGGATCGGGGGCCGGGGCACTGAAGCTTTCTTT. Translated, it gives CATRIGGRGTEAFF. The whole variable domain, filled in from reference TRBV15 and TRBJ1-1, reads DAMVIQNPRYQVTQFGKPVTLSCSQTLNHNVMYWYQQKSSQAPKLLFHYYDKDFNNEADTPDNFQSRRPNTSFCFLDIRSPGLGDTAMYLCATRIGGRGTEAFFGQGTRLTVV.

The rearrangement joins TRBV5-1 to TRBJ2-3; 7 bases agree with TRBD2. This CDR3 region has 15 residues. V shed 4 bases and J 4 bases; nucleotides not matched to a gene: 9. Germline loops: CDR1 SGHRS, CDR2 YFSETQ. The CDR3: CASSTLAGVADTQYF. The CDR3 bases are TGCGCCAGCAGCACCTTAGCGGGCGTGGCAGATACGCAGTATTTT.

The chain has TRBV5-5 and TRBJ2-5, with 14 bases matching TRBD2. The CDR3 has 16 amino acids. V lost 5 bases to trimming and J lost 5 bases; unmatched junction nucleotides: 8. Germline V gives CDR1 SGHKS, CDR2 YYEKEE (reference sequence). CDR3: CASSMTSGRAGETQYF. The CDR3, as DNA: TGTGCCAGCAGTATGACTAGCGGGAGGGCTGGGGAGACCCAGTACTTC.

V and J are TRBV9 and TRBJ2-7; unclear D gene. The V gene lost 0 bases and the J gene lost 6 bases, with 7 bases spanning the gap. CDR1 SGDLS and CDR2 YYNGEE come from the germline V gene. This CDR3 is 12 amino acids long. The CDR3 DNA reads TGTGCCAGCAGCGTAGATACAAGCGAGCAGTACTTC. Translation: CASSVDTSEQYF.

The genes are TRBV6-4 and TRBJ2-1; 13 positions match TRBD2. The CDR3 consists of 16 residues. J lost 4 bases, V lost 6 bases, and 6 bases had no gene match. Germline V gene sequence: CDR1 MRHNA, CDR2 SNTAGT. The CDR3 reads CASSPGLAGDYNEQFF. For the CDR3, the DNA is TGTGCCAGCAGCCCAGGACTAGCGGGGGATTACAATGAGCAGTTCTTC.

The DNA of the CDR3 is TGTGCCAGCAGCCCCTCTAGCGGTTTAGCCAAAAACATTCAGTACTTC. Translating gives CASSPSSGLAKNIQYF. V and J are TRBV14 and TRBJ2-4, with TRBD2 matching over 7 bases. Germline loops: CDR1 SGHDN, CDR2 FVKESK. This CDR3 is built from 16 residues. The ends lost 4 bases at V and 0 bases at J; junction bases unmatched: 6.

The chain uses TRBV19 and TRBJ2-7, with 10 bases aligning to TRBD2. Germline V lookup: CDR1 LNHDA, CDR2 SQIVND (reference sequence). The CDR3 sequence is 16 residues long. The J segment lost 5 bases and the V segment lost 7 bases, leaving 14 bases of the junction unmatched. The CDR3 protein is CASKGGALAGVNEQYF. The CDR3 DNA is TGTGCCAGTAAAGGGGGGGCCCTAGCGGGAGTGAACGAGCAGTACTTC.

About this clonotype itself: A much larger clone differs by one base, so this may be a read error. This rearrangement joins TRBV28 to TRBJ2-1; D may match TRBD1 or TRBD2 (6 bases each). The CDR3 extends over 13 amino acids. Trimming removed 8 bases at V and 10 bases at J, with 18 bases between. Germline V lookup: CDR1 MDHEN, CDR2 SYDVKM. Written as DNA, the CDR3 is TGTGCCAGCCGAAGAGGGGGGATCTACGAGCAGTTCTTC. Encoded protein: CASRRGGIYEQFF.

The chain carries TRBV19 and TRBJ2-3; TRBD2 aligns across 7 bases. CDR1 is LNHDA and CDR2 is SQIVND in the germline V gene (reference sequence). With 3 bases clipped from V and 4 bases from J, the junction kept 7 bases outside the gene matches. This CDR3 is 15 amino acids long. The CDR3 DNA follows: TGTGCCAGTAGTATTACTAGCGACGGCCCAGATACGCAGTATTTT. This encodes CASSITSDGPDTQYF.

The J gene is TRBJ2-5, the V gene TRBV18; the match to TRBD1 covers 8 bases. The CDR3 totals 14 residues. Trimming at V came to 3 bases and at J to 4 bases, leaving 4 bases not matched to a gene. Per the germline V gene, CDR1 is KGHSH and CDR2 is LQKENI. DNA of the CDR3: TGTGCCAGCTCACCTTCAGGGGGCTTAGAGACCCAGTACTTC. This sequence encodes CASSPSGGLETQYF.

This clonotype was counted many times. The chain carries TRBV7-8 and TRBJ2-5; D is possibly TRBD1 or TRBD2 (5 bases each). Per the germline V gene, CDR1 is SGHVS and CDR2 is FQNEAQ. This CDR3 comprises 16 residues. Trimming removed 5 bases at V and 5 bases at J, with 21 bases between. In DNA, the CDR3 is TGTGCCAGCAGCGCCTTCCCCGGGGCCGGTGGGGAGACCCAGTACTTC. This codes for CASSAFPGAGGETQYF.